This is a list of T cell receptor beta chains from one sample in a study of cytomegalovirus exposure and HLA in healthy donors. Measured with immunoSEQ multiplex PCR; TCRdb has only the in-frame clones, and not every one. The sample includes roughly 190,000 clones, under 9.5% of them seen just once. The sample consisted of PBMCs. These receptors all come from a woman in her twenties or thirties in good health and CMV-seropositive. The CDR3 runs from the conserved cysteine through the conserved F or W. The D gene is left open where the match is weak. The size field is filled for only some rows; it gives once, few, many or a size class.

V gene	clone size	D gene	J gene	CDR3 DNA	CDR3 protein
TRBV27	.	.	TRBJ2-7	TGTGCCAGCAGAACCTTCAGGGACCAGGGAGGCGAGCAGTACTTC	CASRTFRDQGGEQYF
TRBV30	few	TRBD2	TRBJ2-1	TGTGCCCTTATAGCGGGGACGTACTACAATGAGCAGTTCTTC	CALIAGTYYNEQFF
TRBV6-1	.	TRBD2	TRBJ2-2	TGTGCCAGCAGTGACCCAGGACTAGCCATAACCGGGGAGCTGTTTTTT	CASSDPGLAITGELFF
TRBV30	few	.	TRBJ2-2	TGTGCCTCTATGGGGGGTTTGAGCACCGGGGAGCTGTTTTTT	CASMGGLSTGELFF
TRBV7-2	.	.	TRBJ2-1	TGTGCCAGCAGCTTCCAAAGAGGCAATGAGCAGTTCTTC	CASSFQRGNEQFF
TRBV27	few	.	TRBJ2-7	TGTGCCAGCAGTTTAGATTTTTTGGGCGACGAGCAGTACTTC	CASSLDFLGDEQYF
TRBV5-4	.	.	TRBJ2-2	TGTGCCAGCAGCTTGGCGACGGGAGCGAACACCGGGGAGCTGTTTTTT	CASSLATGANTGELFF
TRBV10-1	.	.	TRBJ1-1	TGCGCCAGCAGTGAGTCGGTGAGTGGCACTGAAGCTTTCTTT	CASSESVSGTEAFF
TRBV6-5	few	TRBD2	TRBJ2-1	TGTGCTGTAAGCGGGAGTCCTTCCTACAATGAGCAGTTCTTC	CAVSGSPSYNEQFF
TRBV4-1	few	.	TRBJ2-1	TGCGCCAGCAGCCAGAGTCCCCGGGGAGACAATGAGCAGTTCTTC	CASSQSPRGDNEQFF
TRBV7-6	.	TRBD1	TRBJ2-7	TGTGCCAGCAGCTCGACGGACAGGACCTACGAGCAGTACTTC	CASSSTDRTYEQYF
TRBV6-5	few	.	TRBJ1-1	TGTGCCAGCAGGCCGAGCATTTTGACTGAAGCTTTCTTT	CASRPSILTEAFF
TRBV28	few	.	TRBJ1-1	TGTGCCAGCAGAGCTTCCACGCTTTGGAACACTGAAGCTTTCTTT	CASRASTLWNTEAFF
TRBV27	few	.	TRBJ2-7	TGTGCCAGCAGTTTAAGGGAGTCGCGGGCCTACGAGCAGTACTTC	CASSLRESRAYEQYF
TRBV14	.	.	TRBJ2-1	TGTGCCAGCAGCCCCAGGGGTGAGGGGGAGCAGTTCTTC	CASSPRGEGEQFF
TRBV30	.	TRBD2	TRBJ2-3	TGTGCCTGGAGTGTACTAGTAGTAGCGGGAGTTGGGGATACGCAGTATTTT	CAWSVLVVAGVGDTQYF
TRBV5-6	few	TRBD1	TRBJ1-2	TGTGCCAGCAGCTTGGCAGGGGGCGCATATTATGGCTACACCTTC	CASSLAGGAYYGYTF
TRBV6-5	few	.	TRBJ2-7	TGTGCCAGCAGTTCGGAGGACGAGCAGTACTTC	CASSSEDEQYF
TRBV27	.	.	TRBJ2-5	TGTGCCAGCAGCGCCCCTGGCGGACTCCAAGAGACCCAGTACTTC	CASSAPGGLQETQYF
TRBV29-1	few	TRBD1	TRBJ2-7	TGCAGCGTTGAAGTAAGACAGGGCTACGAGCAGTACTTC	CSVEVRQGYEQYF
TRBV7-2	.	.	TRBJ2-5	TGTGCCAGCAGCTTAGTTGCCTCCCTCGGGGAGACCCAGTACTTC	CASSLVASLGETQYF
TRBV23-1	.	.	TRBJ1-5	TGCGCCAGCAGTCAATCCAAGGGAGATCAGCCCCAGCATTTT	CASSQSKGDQPQHF
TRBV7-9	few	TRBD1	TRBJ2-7	TGTGCCAGCAGCCGGGACCGACAGGGGGTTTTCTACGAGCAGTACTTC	CASSRDRQGVFYEQYF
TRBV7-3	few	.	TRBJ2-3	TGTGCCAGCAGCTTAAGTCGGGCGAATTCGACAGGTAACACAGATACGCAGTATTTT	CASSLSRANSTGNTDTQYF
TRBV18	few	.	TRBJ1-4	TGTGCCACCTCAGGGGACATTTCTGAAAAACTGTTTTTT	CATSGDISEKLFF
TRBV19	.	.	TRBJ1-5	TGTGCCAGTAGTCAAAACAGGGATCAGCCCCAGCATTTT	CASSQNRDQPQHF
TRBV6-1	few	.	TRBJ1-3	TGTGCCACCCTACGGGGGTCTTCTGGAAACACCATATATTTT	CATLRGSSGNTIYF
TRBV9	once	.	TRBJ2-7	TGTGCCAGCAGCGTAGGCCTCCCTAGCTCTGGCGAGCAGTACTTC	CASSVGLPSSGEQYF